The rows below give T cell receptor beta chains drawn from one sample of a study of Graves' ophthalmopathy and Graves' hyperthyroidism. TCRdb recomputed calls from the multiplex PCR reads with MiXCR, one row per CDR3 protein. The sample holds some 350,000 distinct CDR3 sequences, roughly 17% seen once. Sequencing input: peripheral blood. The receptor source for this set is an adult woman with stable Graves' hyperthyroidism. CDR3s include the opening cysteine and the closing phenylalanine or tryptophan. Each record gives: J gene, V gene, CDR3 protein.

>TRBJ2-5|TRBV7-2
CASSLEAQPLVKTQYF
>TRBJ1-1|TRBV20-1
CSAGQRVDTEAFF
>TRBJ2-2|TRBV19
CASSIVRTPTGELFF
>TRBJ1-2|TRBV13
CASSAGTVGYGYTF
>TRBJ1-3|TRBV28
CASSPGGTGNTIYF
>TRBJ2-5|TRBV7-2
CASSQPPGDQETQYF
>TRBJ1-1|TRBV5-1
CASSLGLQGAVAEAFF
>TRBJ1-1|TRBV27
CASSLRAVNTEAFF
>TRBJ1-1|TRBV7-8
CASSHGRAATDTEAFF
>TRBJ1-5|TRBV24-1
CATSEQGRPQHF
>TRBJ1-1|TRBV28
CASSAKGNTEAFF
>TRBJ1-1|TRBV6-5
CASSPHRQQNTEAFF